The present T cell receptor (beta chain) was sequenced within a study of blood T cell repertoires in COVID-19 (TCRdb year 2020). Study-level background: The collaborator samples originated in the United States, Italy and Spain and spanned the acute and convalescent phases of COVID-19. HLA class I and class II types, where available, came from metadata supplied by the sample provider rather than from assay-based typing. The samples were drawn from two sources: the first 160 participants of the ongoing ImmuneRACE study, and some 1,300 subjects contributed by 6 global collaborators. The sample metadata nearly always contained a de-identified subject ID, COVID-19 status, age in years and sex. The material from the prospective study consisted of cDNA or gDNA derived from T cells, B-cell-depleted T cells, or PBMCs. The repertoires were made available in a free public database intended to serve as a resource for research on the immune response to SARS-CoV-2. The dataset comprised deeply sampled blood TCRbeta repertoires from subjects exposed to, actively infected with, or recovered from COVID-19. Study-wide conclusions, independent of this receptor: Clinical and demographic metadata were provided uncurated, with the amount varying by source and participant.

Measured from the cysteine to the phenylalanine, the CDR3 is 12 residues long. The CDR3 DNA has 36 bases and is translated from base 1. V was cut back by 3 bases and J by 1 base, leaving a gap of 2 bases between them. Per the germline V gene (reference sequence), SGHKS is the CDR1 and YYEKEE is the CDR2. Regarding this clone: The antigen it recognizes is unknown. The sample holds no much larger clone one base away, and base qualities are not on file.

TCRbeta CDR3 regions were amplified from genomic DNA by means of the immunoSEQ Assay, a bias-controlled multiplex PCR. On the study's bioinformatics: The number of nucleated cells in each sample was estimated from the amplification of reference gene primers within the assay. Sequence reads were collapsed and filtered to measure the absolute abundance of every unique TCRbeta CDR3 rearrangement. Productive Simpson clonality was computed per sample as the square root of Simpson's diversity index over productive rearrangements. TCRdb took over this immuneACCESS table, retaining in-frame rearrangements with V and J assigned. Such tables are incomplete; in checked studies, under half of the missing clones stem from an unresolved V gene, and the remainder is unexplained. V, J and clone size reflect that table, while D and trimming were determined from the DNA. The sample table holds about 260,000 clones, of which about 84% were seen once. Around 2.1% of the sample is in the top ten clones.

In the prospective study, participants were about 18 to 95 years old, resided in approximately 25 geographic areas of the United States, and were enrolled through a virtual design. In the prospective study, participants were assigned to cohorts based on the clinical history participants reported in a screening survey and a study questionnaire. ImmuneRACE Cohort 3 recovered participants were defined by two consecutive negative NP/OP PCR tests, healthcare professional clearance, or symptom resolution. Mobile phlebotomists in the prospective study collected whole blood, serum and a nasopharyngeal or oropharyngeal swab from every participant. Over an approximately 2-month period, participants in the prospective study had the option of providing additional blood draws and questionnaires. Before DNA extraction, blood samples from the prospective study were shipped at room temperature or frozen.

The sample taken for sequencing was PBMCs or T cells enriched from blood (not recorded which). The TCR originated in a woman in her 50s who had recovered from COVID-19. The V and J genes are TRBV5-5 and TRBJ2-4, with the D gene not clear enough to name. The nucleotide sequence is TGTGCCAGCAGCTCGGCCAAAAACATTCAGTACTTC. This encodes CASSSAKNIQYF.